This T cell receptor beta chain was identified during a study of blood T cell repertoires in COVID-19. Whole-study context: The study drew acute and convalescent COVID-19 samples from the United States, Italy and Spain.

The table lists this clone with a count of one. V lost 4 bases to trimming and J lost 4 bases; unmatched junction nucleotides: 4. Per the germline V gene, CDR1 is SEHNR and CDR2 is FQNEAQ (reference sequence). The CDR3 length is 14 residues. In the authors' workflow: Amplification of reference gene primers provided the estimated nucleated cell counts. Some clones are missing from TCRdb's copy, which holds only in-frame ones; the method was immunoSEQ multiplex PCR. V, J and clone size reflect that table, while D and trimming were determined from the DNA. The sample lists 200,000 to 250,000 clones; about four fifths were seen once.

Material: peripheral blood. The sequence came from a man aged 45 to 65 with acute or convalescent COVID-19. J is TRBJ2-7 and V is TRBV7-9; TRBD1 aligns across 10 bases. This CDR3 is CASSWGQGPYEQYF. In DNA form, the CDR3 reads TGTGCCAGCAGCTGGGGACAGGGGCCTTACGAGCAGTACTTC.